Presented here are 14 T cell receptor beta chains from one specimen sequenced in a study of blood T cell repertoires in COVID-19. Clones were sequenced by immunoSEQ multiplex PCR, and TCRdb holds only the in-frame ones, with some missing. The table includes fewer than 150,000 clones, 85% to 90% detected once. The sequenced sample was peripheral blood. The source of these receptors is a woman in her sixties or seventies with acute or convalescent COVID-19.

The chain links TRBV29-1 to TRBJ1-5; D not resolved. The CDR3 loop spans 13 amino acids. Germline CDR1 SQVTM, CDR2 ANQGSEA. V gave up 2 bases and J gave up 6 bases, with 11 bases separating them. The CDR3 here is CSVELGRGQPQHF. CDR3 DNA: TGCAGCGTTGAACTAGGGAGAGGTCAGCCCCAGCATTTT.

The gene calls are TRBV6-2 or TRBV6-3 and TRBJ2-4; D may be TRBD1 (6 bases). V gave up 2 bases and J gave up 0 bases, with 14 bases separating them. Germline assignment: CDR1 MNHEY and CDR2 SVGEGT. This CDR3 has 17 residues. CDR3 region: CASSYPDDRKAKNIQYF. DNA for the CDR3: TGTGCCAGCAGTTACCCAGATGACAGGAAAGCCAAAAACATTCAGTACTTC.

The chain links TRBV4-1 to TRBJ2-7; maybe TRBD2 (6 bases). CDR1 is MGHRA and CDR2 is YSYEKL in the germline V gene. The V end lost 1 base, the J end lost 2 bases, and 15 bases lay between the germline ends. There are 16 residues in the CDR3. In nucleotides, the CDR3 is TGCGCCAGCAGCCAAGGGAGCGGGCCCACGCCCTACGAGCAGTACTTC. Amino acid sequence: CASSQGSGPTPYEQYF.

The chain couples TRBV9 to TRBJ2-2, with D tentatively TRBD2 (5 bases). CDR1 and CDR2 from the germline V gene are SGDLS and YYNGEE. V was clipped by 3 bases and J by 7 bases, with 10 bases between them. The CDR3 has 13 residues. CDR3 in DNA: TGTGCCAGCAGCGGGGGAGTTGACGGGGAGCTGTTTTTT. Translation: CASSGGVDGELFF.

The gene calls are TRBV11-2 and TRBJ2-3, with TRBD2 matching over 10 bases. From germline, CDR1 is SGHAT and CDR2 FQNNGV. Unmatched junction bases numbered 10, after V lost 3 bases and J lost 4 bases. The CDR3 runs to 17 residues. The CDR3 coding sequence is TGTGCCAGCAGCTTGGGATTAGCGGGGGGATATGCAGATACGCAGTATTTT. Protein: CASSLGLAGGYADTQYF.

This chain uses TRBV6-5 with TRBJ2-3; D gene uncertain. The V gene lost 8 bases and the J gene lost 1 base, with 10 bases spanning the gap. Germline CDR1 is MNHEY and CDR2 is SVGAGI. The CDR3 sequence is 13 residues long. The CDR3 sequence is CASAFERTDTQYF. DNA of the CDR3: TGTGCCAGCGCGTTTGAACGCACAGATACGCAGTATTTT.

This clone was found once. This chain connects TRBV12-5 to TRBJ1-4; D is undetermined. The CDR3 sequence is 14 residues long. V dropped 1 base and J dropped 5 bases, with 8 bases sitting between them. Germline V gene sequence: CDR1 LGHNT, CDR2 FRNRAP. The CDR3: CASGLARRNEKLFF. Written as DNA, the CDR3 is TGTGCTAGTGGTTTGGCCCGCAGGAATGAAAAACTGTTTTTT.

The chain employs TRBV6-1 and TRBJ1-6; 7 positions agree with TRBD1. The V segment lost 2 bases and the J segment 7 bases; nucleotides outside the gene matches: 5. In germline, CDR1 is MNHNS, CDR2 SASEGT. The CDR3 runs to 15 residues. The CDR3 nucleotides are TGTGCCAGCAGTGAATGGACAGGAATAAATTCACCCCTCCACTTT. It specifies CASSEWTGINSPLHF.

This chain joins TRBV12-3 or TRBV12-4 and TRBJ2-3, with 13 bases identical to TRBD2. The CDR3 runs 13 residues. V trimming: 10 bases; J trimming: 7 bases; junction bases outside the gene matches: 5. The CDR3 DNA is TGTGCCACGACTAGCGGGGGGACTAATACGCAGTATTTT. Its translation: CATTSGGTNTQYF.

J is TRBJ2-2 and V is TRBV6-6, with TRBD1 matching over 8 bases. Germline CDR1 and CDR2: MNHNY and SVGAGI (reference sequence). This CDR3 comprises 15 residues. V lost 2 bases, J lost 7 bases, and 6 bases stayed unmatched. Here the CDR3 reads CASSYTGQGVGELFF. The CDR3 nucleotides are TGTGCCAGCAGTTACACCGGACAGGGCGTCGGGGAGCTGTTTTTT.

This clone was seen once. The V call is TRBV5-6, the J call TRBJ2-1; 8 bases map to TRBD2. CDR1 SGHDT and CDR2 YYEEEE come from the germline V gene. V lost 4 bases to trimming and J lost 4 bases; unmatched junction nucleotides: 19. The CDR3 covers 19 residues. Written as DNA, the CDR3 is TGTGCCAGCAGCCCTATTACCGCGGGGGGACCTAATCCATACAATGAGCAGTTCTTC. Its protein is CASSPITAGGPNPYNEQFF.

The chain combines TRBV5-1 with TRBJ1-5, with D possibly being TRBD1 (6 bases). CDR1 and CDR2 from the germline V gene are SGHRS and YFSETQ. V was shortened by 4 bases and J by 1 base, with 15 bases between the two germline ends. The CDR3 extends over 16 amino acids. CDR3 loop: CASSPDAGASNQPQHF. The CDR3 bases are TGCGCCAGCAGCCCGGACGCGGGGGCAAGCAATCAGCCCCAGCATTTT. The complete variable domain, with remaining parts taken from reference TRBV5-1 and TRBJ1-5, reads KAGVTQTPRYLIKTRGQQVTLSCSPISGHRSVSWYQQTPGQGLQFLFEYFSETQRNKGNFPGRFSGRQFSNSRSEMNVSTLELGDSALYLCASSPDAGASNQPQHFGDGTRLSIL.

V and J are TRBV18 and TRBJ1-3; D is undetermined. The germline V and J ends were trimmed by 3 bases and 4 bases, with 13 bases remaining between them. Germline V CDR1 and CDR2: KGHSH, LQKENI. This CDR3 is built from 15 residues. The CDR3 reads CASSPLLAGGNTIYF. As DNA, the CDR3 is TGTGCCAGCTCACCCCTACTCGCGGGCGGAAACACCATATATTTT.

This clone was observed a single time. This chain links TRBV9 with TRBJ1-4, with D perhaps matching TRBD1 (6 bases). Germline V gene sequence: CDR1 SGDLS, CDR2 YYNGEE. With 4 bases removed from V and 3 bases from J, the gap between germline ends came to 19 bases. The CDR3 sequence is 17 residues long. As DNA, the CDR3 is TGTGCCAGCAGCCGAGGCCTCACAGGGTCGGCTAATGAAAAACTGTTTTTT. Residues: CASSRGLTGSANEKLFF.